This TCR beta chain was sequenced for a study of cytomegalovirus exposure and HLA in healthy donors. Study conclusions and caveats: Per published accounts, TCR beta sequences correctly predicted the HLA-A and HLA-B alleles of most subjects.

It was with 60 Vbeta and 13 Jbeta primers that the PCR ran. Assay: immunoSEQ multiplex PCR; the TCRdb copy retains only in-frame clones and omits some. The sample holds roughly 100,000 clones, about 70% seen once. This clone has more than one count but fewer than ten. Its antigen is not identified. The CDR3 has 13 residues. The V and J ends lost 6 bases and 1 base respectively, with 9 bases between them. Germline V gives CDR1 MRHNA, CDR2 SNTAGT. Material for sequencing was PBMCs. This sequence originates from a boy between 10 and 17 years old in good health and CMV-seronegative. The rearrangement links TRBV6-4 to TRBJ1-1, with TRBD1 as a possible D gene (5 bases). In DNA, the CDR3 is TGTGCCAGCAGCCCAGGGCAGAACACTGAAGCTTTCTTT. Translating gives CASSPGQNTEAFF.